This TCR beta chain was recorded in a study of metastatic and nonmetastatic thyroid tumors. Study information: Repertoires from blood and tumor or nodule tissue of malignant and benign thyroid patients were compared. Overall study results and limits: It was reportedly found that TCR beta diversity was significantly higher in malignant thyroid tumors than in benign nodules, a difference seen in both blood and tumor samples.

In the authors' methods: The study built a papillary thyroid cancer distant-metastasis classifier from CDR3 differences across clinicopathological groups. TCRdb re-clonotyped the PCR reads through MiXCR. The V and J calls and clone size are TCRdb's, not the authors'. The sample holds around 27,000 clones, 20% to 25% seen once. At least ten counts were recorded for this clone. The antigen is undetermined. Germline CDR1 reads MNHEY; CDR2 reads SMNVEV (reference sequence). CDR3 length equals 14 residues. Trimming shortened V by 4 bases and J by 4 bases, and 14 bases separated the two germline ends. Every patient underwent thyroid surgery untreated.

Sequencing was done on a sample of blood. The sequence was obtained from a female donor with papillary thyroid cancer or a benign thyroid nodule (not recorded which). Some clones in this sample may be carry-over from other donors' samples. The V and J genes are TRBV27 and TRBJ2-7; D is possibly TRBD1 (6 bases). The CDR3 is CASSSSGVMYEQYF. DNA for the CDR3: TGTGCCAGCAGTTCTTCAGGGGTTATGTACGAGCAGTACTTC.